This entry features one T cell receptor (beta chain) sequence. Its matching antigen is unknown. The study enrolled healthy HIV-negative adults without recent acute infections or vaccinations as donors. This sample is drawn from a study of shared clonotypes between healthy human individuals. About the study: Two women and three men aged 18 to 49 served as donors.

General study points: The small donor group covered limited genetic and exposure diversity.

As handled by the study authors: From ImmunoSEQ came sequences covering only the junction and carrying no quality scores, so filtering differed. Assay: immunoSEQ multiplex PCR; the TCRdb copy retains only in-frame clones and omits some. V and J calls and clone size come straight from that table; D and trimming were deduced from the DNA. The top ten hold over 10% of the sample, which has around 500,000 clones, about three quarters seen once. V lost 3 bases, J lost 0 bases, and 13 bases lay in between. The germline CDR1 and CDR2 sequences are SGHRS and YFSETQ. The CDR3 extends over 15 amino acids. Sequencing was performed on PBMCs. The J gene is TRBJ2-7, the V gene TRBV5-1, with D perhaps TRBD1 (6 bases). The receptor comes from a middle-aged woman in good health. Some clones in this sample may be carry-over from other donors' samples. The CDR3 bases are TGCGCCAGCAGCTCCGGGACACCCGGCTCCTACGAGCAGTACTTC. Amino acids: CASSSGTPGSYEQYF.